The 17 T cell receptor beta chains below were found in one sample sequenced in a study of T cell responses to AZD1222 COVID-19 vaccine. Some clones are missing from TCRdb's copy, which holds only in-frame ones; the method was immunoSEQ multiplex PCR. The sample shows 180,000 or so clones, about nine tenths of them seen only once. Specimen: peripheral blood, collected 28 days after the second AZD1222 dose. These receptors were taken from an adult who received the AZD1222 COVID-19 vaccine.

V usage is TRBV18 and J usage is TRBJ1-2; TRBD1 agrees at 9 bases. Germline V lookup: CDR1 KGHSH, CDR2 LQKENI. The trim removed 6 bases at V and 6 bases at J, leaving 8 bases unmatched. This CDR3 contains 14 residues. The CDR3 sequence is CASSDRDREDGYTF. The CDR3 nucleotides read TGTGCCAGCTCGGACCGGGACAGGGAGGATGGCTACACCTTC.

The genes are TRBV5-6 and TRBJ2-2, with D unclear. Between the trimmed V and J ends, which lost 1 base and 1 base, there was a span of 14 bases. This CDR3 is built from 17 residues. Germline V lookup: CDR1 SGHDT, CDR2 YYEEEE. Here the CDR3 DNA reads TGTGCCAGCAGCTTGCCTGGTCTGTCGGAGAACACCGGGGAGCTGTTTTTT. Translating gives CASSLPGLSENTGELFF.

CDR3 nucleotide sequence: TGTGCCAGTAGCATGGGACAAAACAATGAGCAGTTCTTC. Protein product: CASSMGQNNEQFF. The chain carries TRBV19 and TRBJ2-1; a possible D gene is TRBD1 (6 bases). The CDR3 consists of 13 residues. Germline lookup yields CDR1 LNHDA and CDR2 SQIVND (reference sequence). V lost 6 bases, J lost 5 bases, and 11 bases lay in between.

The rearrangement joins TRBV7-2 to TRBJ1-6; 7 bases match TRBD1. Germline values: CDR1 SGHTA, CDR2 FQGNSA. The V gene end was trimmed by 0 bases and the J gene end by 6 bases; junction bases not matched to a gene: 2. The CDR3 consists of 15 residues. The CDR3 spells CASSLARDSNSPLHF. DNA for the CDR3: TGTGCCAGCAGCTTAGCCCGGGACAGTAATTCACCCCTCCACTTT. The variable domain in full, with the rest retrieved from reference TRBV7-2 and TRBJ1-6, is GAGVSQSPSNKVTEKGKDVELRCDPISGHTALYWYRQSLGQGLEFLIYFQGNSAPDKSGLPSDRFSAERTGGSVSTLTIQRTQQEDSAVYLCASSLARDSNSPLHFGNGTRLTVT.

This rearrangement joins TRBV30 to TRBJ1-6; D remains unclear. This CDR3 region has 15 residues. Germline CDR1 GTSNPN, CDR2 SVGIG (reference sequence). Trimming pared 1 base from V and 0 bases from J, leaving 7 bases between. The chain's CDR3 is CAWSGAGSYNSPLHF. CDR3 nucleotide sequence: TGTGCCTGGAGTGGGGCAGGCTCCTATAATTCACCCCTCCACTTT.

The chain combines TRBV5-1 with TRBJ1-1; 11 nucleotides align to TRBD1. The germline gives CDR1 SGHRS, CDR2 YFSETQ. This CDR3 has 15 residues. V shed 7 bases, J shed 2 bases, and the junction held 7 bases outside the gene matches. The CDR3 spells CASQGTGGPNTEAFF. CDR3 nucleotide sequence: TGCGCCAGCCAGGGGACAGGGGGGCCAAACACTGAAGCTTTCTTT.

The chain joins TRBV14 to TRBJ2-5; TRBD2 is a possible D gene (5 bases). V was clipped by 0 bases and J by 5 bases, with 13 bases between them. The CDR3 runs 15 residues. Per the germline V gene, CDR1 is SGHDN and CDR2 is FVKESK. CDR3 sequence (DNA): TGTGCCAGCAGCCAAGAGACGGGGTCGGGGGAGACCCAGTACTTC. Amino acid sequence: CASSQETGSGETQYF. The variable domain in full, completed from reference TRBV14 and TRBJ2-5, reads EAGVTQFPSHSVIEKGQTVTLRCDPISGHDNLYWYRRVMGKEIKFLLHFVKESKQDESGMPNNRFLAERTGGTYSTLKVQPAELEDSGVYFCASSQETGSGETQYFGPGTRLLVL.

V usage is TRBV3-1 (or the pseudogene TRBV3-2) and J usage is TRBJ2-7, with D possibly TRBD1 on 5 matching bases. With 1 base removed from V and 9 bases from J, the gap between germline ends came to 13 bases. The CDR3 runs 13 residues. In germline, CDR1 is LGHDT, CDR2 YNNKEL (reference sequence). The CDR3 DNA is TGTGCCAGCAGCCAAGGGACACCCTCGAGGCAGTACTTC. Translated: CASSQGTPSRQYF.

The chain uses TRBV6-4 and TRBJ2-2; TRBD2 agrees at 14 bases. The germline CDR1 and CDR2 sequences are MRHNA and SNTAGT. The V segment lost 4 bases and the J segment 1 base; nucleotides outside the gene matches: 5. CDR3 size: 18 residues. The CDR3 protein is CASSASGLAGGNTGELFF. DNA for the CDR3: TGTGCCAGCAGTGCCTCAGGACTAGCGGGAGGGAACACCGGGGAGCTGTTTTTT.

The V and J genes are TRBV10-3 and TRBJ2-5, with 8 bases fitting TRBD2. The J segment lost 2 bases and the V segment lost 6 bases, leaving 2 bases of the junction unmatched. The length of the CDR3 is 13 residues. Germline CDR1 reads ENHRY; CDR2 reads SYGVKD. CDR3 sequence reads: CAISRGGQETQYF. As DNA, the CDR3 is TGTGCCATCAGCCGGGGGGGGCAAGAGACCCAGTACTTC.

V usage is TRBV28 and J usage is TRBJ1-4; TRBD1 matches at 7 bases. This CDR3 is 14 amino acids long. Germline assignment: CDR1 MDHEN and CDR2 SYDVKM. With 7 bases clipped from V and 8 bases from J, the junction kept 10 bases outside the gene matches. CDR3 DNA: TGTGCCAGCAACGACCCAGGGGGTATGGAAAAACTGTTTTTT. It is translated as CASNDPGGMEKLFF.

V and J are TRBV7-3 and TRBJ2-2; the match to TRBD2 covers 10 bases. The germline V gene has CDR1 SGHTA and CDR2 FQGTGA. This CDR3 is built from 15 residues. J gave up 4 bases and V 5 bases, and 4 bases lay outside the gene matches. The CDR3 coding sequence is TGTGCCAGCAGCCCAAGCGGGAGGGGCACCGGGGAGCTGTTTTTT. Its translation is CASSPSGRGTGELFF.

This chain connects TRBV19 to TRBJ2-2, with D possibly called TRBD1 or TRBD2 (6 bases each). This CDR3 spans 14 amino acids. Germline V gene lookup returns CDR1 LNHDA and CDR2 SQIVND (reference sequence). V was cut by 10 bases and J by 6 bases, with 18 bases left in between. For the CDR3, the DNA is TGTGCCACCGGGGGCACCGGTCTCTCCGGGGAGCTGTTTTTT. This codes for CATGGTGLSGELFF.

Here the CDR3 reads CASGGLPEQYF. As DNA, the CDR3 is TGTGCCAGCGGGGGACTTCCGGAGCAGTACTTC. V is TRBV27 and J is TRBJ2-7; the D gene is possibly TRBD2 (6 bases). The CDR3 covers 11 residues. Germline V gene data show CDR1 as MNHEY and CDR2 as SMNVEV (reference sequence). Trimming left V 8 bases short and J 7 bases short, with 12 bases between.

The chain recombines TRBV5-5 with TRBJ2-7; 7 nucleotides align to TRBD1. V trimming: 0 bases; J trimming: 4 bases; junction bases outside the gene matches: 4. Germline-derived CDR1 and CDR2 are SGHKS and YYEKEE (reference sequence). The CDR3 is made up of 14 amino acids. The CDR3 nucleotides are TGTGCCAGCAGCTTGGGAGGGGGCTTGTACGAGCAGTACTTC. This codes for CASSLGGGLYEQYF. Full variable domain (missing parts from reference TRBV5-5 and TRBJ2-7): DAGVTQSPTHLIKTRGQQVTLRCSPISGHKSVSWYQQVLGQGPQFIFQYYEKEERGRGNFPDRFSARQFPNYSSELNVNALLLGDSALYLCASSLGGGLYEQYFGPGTRLTVT.

This chain links TRBV18 with TRBJ2-6; no definite D call. CDR1 and CDR2 (germline): KGHSH, LQKENI. The V gene lost 1 base and the J gene lost 1 base, with 11 bases spanning the gap. This CDR3 has 17 amino acids. The chain's CDR3 is CASSPQGTVSGANVLTF. CDR3 DNA sequence: TGTGCCAGCTCACCACAAGGAACAGTTTCTGGGGCCAACGTCCTGACTTTC.

The chain's CDR3 is CASSLTSGGYNEQFF. The CDR3, as DNA: TGTGCCAGCAGCTTGACTAGCGGGGGTTACAATGAGCAGTTCTTC. This sequence joins TRBV7-9 and TRBJ2-1; TRBD2 matches 12 bases. The V gene end was trimmed by 3 bases and the J gene end by 4 bases; junction bases not matched to a gene: 1. CDR1 and CDR2 (germline): SEHNR, FQNEAQ (reference sequence). CDR3 length: 15 amino acids.